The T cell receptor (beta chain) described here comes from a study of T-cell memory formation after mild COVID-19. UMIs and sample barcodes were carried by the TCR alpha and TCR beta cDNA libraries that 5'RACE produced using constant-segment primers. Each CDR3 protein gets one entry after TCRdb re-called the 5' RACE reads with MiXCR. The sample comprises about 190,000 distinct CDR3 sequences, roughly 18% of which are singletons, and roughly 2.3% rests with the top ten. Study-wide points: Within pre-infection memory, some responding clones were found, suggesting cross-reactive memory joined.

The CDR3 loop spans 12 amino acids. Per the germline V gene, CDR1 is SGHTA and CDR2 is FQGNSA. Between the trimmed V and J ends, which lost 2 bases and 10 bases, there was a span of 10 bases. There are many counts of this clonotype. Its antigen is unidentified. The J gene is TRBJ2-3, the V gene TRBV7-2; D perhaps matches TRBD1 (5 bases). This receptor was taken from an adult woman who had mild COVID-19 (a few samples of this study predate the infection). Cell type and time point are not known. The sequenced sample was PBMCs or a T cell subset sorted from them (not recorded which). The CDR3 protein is CASSLLTVPQYF. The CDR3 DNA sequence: TGTGCCAGCAGCTTATTGACAGTTCCGCAGTATTTT.